These T cell receptor beta chains were read from a single sample in a study of CD8 T cells in Susac syndrome. TCRdb analysed the immunoSEQ multiplex PCR reads with MiXCR anew, one entry per CDR3 protein. The profile shows some 120,000 distinct CDR3 sequences, roughly 96% of them singletons. Source material: CD4+ T cells from PBMCs. Receptor source: a human donor in good health. Each CDR3 is given with its conserved first and last residue. A D gene is named only where the DNA matches it firmly.

V	D	J	CDR3
TRBV20-1	TRBD1	TRBJ1-2	CIGDSANYGYTF
TRBV29-1	NA	TRBJ2-3	CSVVPVDTQYF
TRBV29-1	NA	TRBJ1-1	CSVDKTGIAFF
TRBV7-7	NA	TRBJ2-1	CASSQGHYNEQFF
TRBV30	NA	TRBJ2-6	CAWSPHGGANVLTF
TRBV7-9	NA	TRBJ1-1	CASSLGAGGETEAFF
TRBV29-1	TRBD2	TRBJ2-5	CSAGGTARETQYF
TRBV7-2	TRBD2	TRBJ2-3	CASSLSKGGTDTQYF
TRBV5-4	NA	TRBJ2-5	CASSLAGVQETQYF
TRBV5-1	NA	TRBJ1-1	CASSLEGFTEAFF
TRBV2	TRBD2	TRBJ2-7	CASSEAGGEADEQYF
TRBV15	NA	TRBJ2-5	CATSRAETQYF
TRBV7-2	NA	TRBJ1-5	CASSFFQGEQPQHF
TRBV20-1	NA	TRBJ1-5	CSARVGSNQPQHF
TRBV3-1	NA	TRBJ2-5	CASSHSGEPRRGTQYF
TRBV6-5	TRBD1	TRBJ2-1	CASRDRGNGREFF
TRBV29-1	NA	TRBJ2-3	CSVVASTDTQYF
TRBV5-1	TRBD1	TRBJ2-3	CASSPGQGVDTQYF
TRBV29-1	NA	TRBJ1-1	CSVDPASEAFF
TRBV2	TRBD2	TRBJ2-5	CASRLLAGGPETQYF
TRBV29-1	NA	TRBJ1-3	CSVDWAGDGNTIYF
TRBV12-3/TRBV12-4	NA	TRBJ1-3	CASSLGPPDSGNTIYF
TRBV3-1	NA	TRBJ1-1	CASSQAPTGLGTEAFF
TRBV5-6	TRBD2	TRBJ2-7	CASSSGGEQYF
TRBV19	NA	TRBJ2-7	CATSTSYEQYF
TRBV9	TRBD2	TRBJ2-5	CASSVGSGRSGETQYF
TRBV28	NA	TRBJ1-1	CASSPTVAEAFF
TRBV7-2	NA	TRBJ1-4	CASSQRPNEKLFF
TRBV7-9	TRBD2	TRBJ2-7	CASSLTTRTSGRSEQYF
TRBV6-2/TRBV6-3	NA	TRBJ1-2	CASSRVGASNYGYTF
TRBV2	NA	TRBJ2-1	CASRRSSYNEQFF
TRBV28	NA	TRBJ2-7	CASTGTPISEQYF
TRBV29-1	TRBD1	TRBJ1-1	CSVRQGNTEAFF
TRBV5-1	TRBD1	TRBJ1-1	CASSQDRSEAFF
TRBV18	TRBD2	TRBJ2-1	CASSPRGGRAVNEQFF
TRBV7-9	NA	TRBJ1-2	CATTPSDEKGYTF
TRBV6-5	NA	TRBJ1-6	CASSYSMRSYGTNSPLHF
TRBV18	NA	TRBJ1-1	CASSPLEQGAEAFF
TRBV2	NA	TRBJ2-7	CASSVANPNEQYF
TRBV29-1	TRBD1	TRBJ2-3	CSVCPIQGITDTQYF
TRBV6-6	NA	TRBJ2-6	CASSYSHSGANVLTF
TRBV5-1	NA	TRBJ2-7	CASSYDLGEQYF
TRBV29-1	NA	TRBJ1-1	CSVDRVGAFF
TRBV19	NA	TRBJ1-5	CASSIGNNQPQHF
TRBV4-2	TRBD2	TRBJ2-5	CASSQGTSGLQETQYF
TRBV3-1	TRBD2	TRBJ2-1	CASSRAGASYNEQFF
TRBV7-8	NA	TRBJ2-1	CASSLGQDGDEQFF
TRBV18	TRBD2	TRBJ2-7	CASSPRTSGSYEQYF
TRBV4-2	TRBD2	TRBJ2-7	CASSPLAGGIGYEQYF
TRBV29-1	NA	TRBJ1-2	CSVEGEGYTF
TRBV3-1	TRBD2	TRBJ2-1	CASSLSSGRLNEQFF
TRBV29-1	NA	TRBJ2-7	CSAGGGYEQYF
TRBV2	TRBD1	TRBJ1-1	CASSQRTGSITEAFF
TRBV27	TRBD1	TRBJ1-1	CASRRNRGSTEAFF
TRBV28	TRBD1	TRBJ1-3	CASLRGPVGGNTIYF
TRBV24-1	NA	TRBJ1-5	CATNRRPWVWPQHF
TRBV15	NA	TRBJ2-3	CATSRTSGLLTDTQYF
TRBV7-9	NA	TRBJ2-3	CASSPLGDTQYF